The 23 T cell receptor beta chains below were found in one sample sequenced in a study of blood T cell repertoires in COVID-19. The method was immunoSEQ multiplex PCR; TCRdb's version includes in-frame clones alone and lacks a portion of them. The table has about 150,000 clones, 88% seen once. Sequenced input: peripheral blood. The receptors derive from a man aged 55 to 69 with active or convalescent COVID-19.

The chain combines TRBV5-6 with TRBJ2-3; weak D call: TRBD1 (6 bases). The CDR3 length is 14 residues. With 4 bases removed from V and 0 bases from J, the gap between germline ends came to 9 bases. Germline V gene lookup returns CDR1 SGHDT and CDR2 YYEEEE. CDR3 protein: CASSVRGSTDTQYF. The CDR3 nucleotides are TGTGCCAGCAGCGTCAGGGGTAGCACAGATACGCAGTATTTT.

This clone was recorded once. The rearrangement joins TRBV2 to TRBJ2-2, with 10 bases aligning to TRBD2. Germline V gene data show CDR1 as SNHLY and CDR2 as FYNNEI. The CDR3 covers 18 residues. Losses at the gene ends were 0 bases for V and 4 bases for J; bases not matched to a gene: 8. This chain's CDR3 is CASSEALTSGATTGELFF. CDR3 DNA: TGTGCCAGCAGTGAAGCGCTTACTAGCGGGGCAACCACCGGGGAGCTGTTTTTT.

The V gene is TRBV28, the J gene TRBJ2-3; 8 nucleotides agree with TRBD2. V lost 7 bases to trimming and J lost 6 bases; unmatched junction nucleotides: 12. This CDR3 is built from 15 residues. Germline V gene lookup returns CDR1 MDHEN and CDR2 SYDVKM. For the CDR3, the DNA is TGTGCCAGCACCCTCAGACTCGGCGGGGGGGATACGCAGTATTTT. Protein sequence: CASTLRLGGGDTQYF.

This clone was detected once. V usage is TRBV2 and J usage is TRBJ1-1, with D maybe TRBD1 (5 bases). This CDR3 region has 12 residues. Germline V gene lookup returns CDR1 SNHLY and CDR2 FYNNEI. Trimming pared 4 bases from V and 11 bases from J, leaving 14 bases between. CDR3 protein: CASSVTAPGAFF. The CDR3 DNA is TGTGCCAGCAGTGTGACAGCCCCCGGGGCTTTCTTT.

The chain links TRBV25-1 to TRBJ2-1; 9 bases align to TRBD1. Germline CDR1 MGHDK, CDR2 SYGVNS. With 6 bases clipped from V and 5 bases from J, the junction kept 8 bases outside the gene matches. The CDR3 is 15 amino acids. CDR3 DNA sequence: TGTGCCAGCAGCCGGCCGGGACAGGGTAACAATGAGCAGTTCTTC. It is translated as CASSRPGQGNNEQFF.

This clone was observed a few times. This chain joins TRBV14 and TRBJ2-3; the match to TRBD2 covers 8 bases. The CDR3 runs 15 residues. V shed 7 bases, J shed 3 bases, and the junction held 9 bases outside the gene matches. CDR1 and CDR2 (germline): SGHDN, FVKESK. Written as DNA, the CDR3 is TGTGCCAGCAACCGTCCGGGACTAGGTACAGATACGCAGTATTTT. It is translated as CASNRPGLGTDTQYF.

The chain combines TRBV24-1 with TRBJ2-5; possible D gene TRBD2, 7 bases. V lost 1 base, J lost 3 bases, and 14 bases lay in between. The CDR3 covers 16 residues. Germline V gives CDR1 KGHDR, CDR2 SFDVKD. The CDR3, as DNA: TGTGCCACCAGTGATTTTGCTGGCGGGGGCAAAGAGACCCAGTACTTC. It specifies CATSDFAGGGKETQYF.

The chain has TRBV5-1 and TRBJ2-5; D is uncertain. The CDR3 has 14 residues. Per the germline V gene, CDR1 is SGHRS and CDR2 is YFSETQ. Trimming shortened V by 3 bases and J by 1 base, and 10 bases separated the two germline ends. CDR3 residues: CASSYQLRQETQYF. Written as DNA, the CDR3 is TGCGCCAGCAGCTATCAACTACGCCAAGAGACCCAGTACTTC.

The chain carries TRBV28 and TRBJ1-1, with 7 bases that match TRBD1. With V trimmed by 3 bases and J by 2 bases, 6 bases remained unmatched. The germline V gene encodes CDR1 MDHEN and CDR2 SYDVKM. The CDR3 runs to 15 residues. The CDR3 DNA reads TGTGCCAGCAGTTTCGGACAGGCGGCTAACACTGAAGCTTTCTTT. Protein: CASSFGQAANTEAFF.

CDR3 sequence: CASRAGDSYNEQFF. CDR3 bases: TGTGCCAGCAGGGCAGGGGACTCCTACAATGAGCAGTTCTTC. This chain joins TRBV7-2 and TRBJ2-1; tentative D call: TRBD1 (6 bases). CDR1 SGHTA and CDR2 FQGNSA come from the germline V gene. V was trimmed by 6 bases and J by 0 bases, leaving 9 bases between them. The CDR3 is 14 residues long.

The V gene is TRBV6-5, the J gene TRBJ2-2; TRBD2 is a possible D gene (6 bases). The V gene lost 7 bases and the J gene lost 4 bases, with 10 bases spanning the gap. Germline assignment: CDR1 MNHEY and CDR2 SVGAGI. The CDR3 runs 13 residues. CDR3 coding DNA: TGTGCCAGCATCGGGGAGGTCACCGGGGAGCTGTTTTTT. Its translation is CASIGEVTGELFF.

A single count supports this clone. The chain carries TRBV9 and TRBJ2-5; D not certain. Germline V gene lookup returns CDR1 SGDLS and CDR2 YYNGEE. Trimming cost V 3 bases and J 0 bases, with 15 bases left between them. This CDR3 contains 16 residues. CDR3 DNA: TGTGCCAGCAGCGGGTCCGCATCGGTGTACCAAGAGACCCAGTACTTC. It yields the protein CASSGSASVYQETQYF.

The chain combines TRBV14 with TRBJ2-7; tentative D call: TRBD1 (5 bases). The CDR3 is 14 residues long. From germline, CDR1 is SGHDN and CDR2 FVKESK. V lost 4 bases and J 3 bases, leaving 13 bases between the germline ends. The CDR3 loop is CASSPRAGYYEQYF. The DNA of the CDR3 is TGTGCCAGCAGCCCCCGGGCAGGGTACTACGAGCAGTACTTC.

With respect to this clone: Other DNA sequences within the sample encode an identical CDR3. The chain couples TRBV7-2 to TRBJ2-5; a weak D match, TRBD2 (6 bases). V gave up 6 bases and J gave up 5 bases, with 13 bases separating them. The CDR3 runs 13 residues. Germline CDR1 is SGHTA and CDR2 is FQGNSA. CDR3 nucleotides: TGTGCCAGCAGTCTGGGGGGTCGCGAGACCCAGTACTTC. Translated: CASSLGGRETQYF.

The chain combines TRBV9 with TRBJ2-2; D is possibly TRBD1 (5 bases). Trimming pared 1 base from V and 3 bases from J, leaving 10 bases between. The germline CDR1 and CDR2 sequences are SGDLS and YYNGEE. The CDR3 runs 15 residues. The CDR3 bases are TGTGCCAGCAGCGTAATAGGGGTGGACACCGGGGAGCTGTTTTTT. It specifies CASSVIGVDTGELFF.

This clone was seen only once. This chain joins TRBV28 and TRBJ1-1, with D unclear. With 6 bases removed from V and 0 bases from J, the gap between germline ends came to 8 bases. The germline V gene encodes CDR1 MDHEN and CDR2 SYDVKM. There are 13 residues in the CDR3. The CDR3 region has the DNA TGTGCCAGCAGGCCACTGATGAACACTGAAGCTTTCTTT. This sequence encodes CASRPLMNTEAFF.

In DNA, the CDR3 is TGTGCCAGCAGACAACCGGGACAGGGGGGGACCGGGGAGCTGTTTTTT. As protein: CASRQPGQGGTGELFF. This sequence joins TRBV7-3 and TRBJ2-2, with 11 positions matching TRBD1. The CDR3 has 16 amino acids. V lost 6 bases to trimming and J lost 5 bases; unmatched junction nucleotides: 8. Per the germline V gene, CDR1 is SGHTA and CDR2 is FQGTGA.

In nucleotides, the CDR3 is TGTGCCAGCAGCACCACTCTACTAGCGGGAGGCTCCTACGAGCAGTACTTC. Its protein product is CASSTTLLAGGSYEQYF. The chain joins TRBV5-4 to TRBJ2-7, with TRBD2 identical over 12 bases. Germline V gene data show CDR1 as SGHNT and CDR2 as YYREEE (reference sequence). The V segment lost 4 bases and the J segment 0 bases; nucleotides outside the gene matches: 8. CDR3 length equals 17 residues.

This clone has just one count. V is TRBV10-3 and J is TRBJ1-5; D gene unclear. Germline lookup yields CDR1 ENHRY and CDR2 SYGVKD. The germline V and J ends were trimmed by 3 bases and 5 bases, with 8 bases remaining between them. The CDR3 length is 13 residues. CDR3 sequence: CAISEQEYQPQHF. The CDR3 coding sequence is TGTGCCATCAGTGAACAAGAATATCAGCCCCAGCATTTT.

The chain couples TRBV10-3 to TRBJ2-7; 7 positions match TRBD2. CDR1 and CDR2 from the germline V gene are ENHRY and SYGVKD. Germline trimming cut 0 bases from V and 2 bases from J; bases unmatched to any gene: 13. The CDR3 runs 18 residues. CDR3 sequence: CAISESGWGRAGTYEQYF. Written as DNA, the CDR3 is TGTGCCATCAGTGAGTCAGGTTGGGGGAGGGCCGGGACCTACGAGCAGTACTTC.

The V call is TRBV2, the J call TRBJ2-6, with D possibly matching TRBD1 (6 bases). CDR1 is SNHLY, CDR2 FYNNEI, per germline. V dropped 2 bases and J dropped 0 bases, with 14 bases sitting between them. The CDR3 covers 18 residues. The CDR3 is CASSETGRGRSGANVLTF. The CDR3 region has the DNA TGTGCCAGCAGTGAAACAGGCAGGGGACGCTCTGGGGCCAACGTCCTGACTTTC.

This rearrangement joins TRBV9 to TRBJ2-7; 9 positions agree with TRBD2. Trimming at V came to 0 bases and at J to 5 bases, leaving 9 bases not matched to a gene. CDR3 length: 16 residues. CDR1 is SGDLS, CDR2 YYNGEE, per germline. DNA for the CDR3: TGTGCCAGCAGCGTAGGCGGCGGGAGGGCCAAAGACGAGCAGTACTTC. It translates to CASSVGGGRAKDEQYF.

The CDR3 sequence: CASSYSPWSSGNTIYF. CDR3 bases: TGTGCCAGCAGTTACTCGCCGTGGAGCTCTGGAAACACCATATATTTT. The chain combines TRBV6-5 with TRBJ1-3, with D unresolved. This CDR3 has 16 amino acids. Germline-derived CDR1 and CDR2 are MNHEY and SVGAGI. V lost 0 bases to trimming and J lost 0 bases, with 9 bases between them.